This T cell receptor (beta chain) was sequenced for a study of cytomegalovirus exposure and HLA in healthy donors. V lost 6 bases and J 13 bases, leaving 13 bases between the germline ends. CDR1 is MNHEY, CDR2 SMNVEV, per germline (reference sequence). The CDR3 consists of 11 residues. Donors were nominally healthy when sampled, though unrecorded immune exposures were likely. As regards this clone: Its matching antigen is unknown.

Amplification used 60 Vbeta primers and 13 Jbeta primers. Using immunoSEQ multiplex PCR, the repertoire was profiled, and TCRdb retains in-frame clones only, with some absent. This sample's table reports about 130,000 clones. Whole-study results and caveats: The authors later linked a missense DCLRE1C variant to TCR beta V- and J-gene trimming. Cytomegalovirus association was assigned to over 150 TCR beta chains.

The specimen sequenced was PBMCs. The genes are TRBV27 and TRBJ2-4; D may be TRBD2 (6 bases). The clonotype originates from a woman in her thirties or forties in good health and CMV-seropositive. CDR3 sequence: CASRWDSEQYF. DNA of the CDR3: TGTGCCAGCAGATGGGACTCAGAACAGTACTTC.